A single T cell receptor (beta chain) is shown here with its context. There is no known antigen for this receptor. No base-level quality is on record; no much larger clone is a single base apart. These data belong to a study of blood T cell repertoires in COVID-19 (dated by TCRdb to 2020 to 2022). Looking at the study overall: Samples covering the acute and convalescent phases of COVID-19 were provided by collaborators in the United States, Italy and Spain. The samples were drawn from two sources: the first 160 participants of the ongoing ImmuneRACE study, and 1,200 or so subjects contributed by 6 global collaborators. The repertoires were released in a freely available public database meant as a resource for research on the immune response to SARS-CoV-2. A de-identified subject ID, COVID-19 status, age in years and sex were almost always included in the sample metadata. Deeply sampled blood TCRbeta repertoires from subjects exposed to, actively infected with, or recovered from COVID-19 were included in the dataset. The material from the prospective study consisted of cDNA or gDNA derived from T cells, B-cell-depleted T cells, or PBMCs. Where available, HLA class I and class II types were obtained from metadata supplied by the sample provider rather than from assay-based typing.

Unmatched junction bases come to 6, with V trimmed by 3 bases and J by 2 bases. The germline V gene provides CDR1 SGHVS and CDR2 FQNEAQ. The CDR3, from cysteine to phenylalanine, totals 15 residues. Of all the DNA, just the CDR3 is kept, 45 bases in frame from base 1. Collaborating institutions collected whole blood in K2EDTA tubes following their own protocols. For TCRbeta analysis, collaborators shipped samples in one of three forms: frozen whole blood, isolated PBMCs, or DNA extracted from either of those sample types. The immunoSEQ Assay, a bias-controlled multiplex PCR, was used to amplify TCRbeta CDR3 regions from genomic DNA. The source study handled its data this way. Within the assay, amplification of reference gene primers was used to estimate how many nucleated cells each sample contained. To quantify the absolute abundance of each unique TCRbeta CDR3 rearrangement, sequence reads were collapsed and filtered. Productive Simpson clonality was computed per sample as the square root of Simpson's diversity index over productive rearrangements. TCRdb holds this immuneACCESS table with in-frame rearrangements only. Some clones are missing; in checked studies, unresolved V genes explain under half, and the rest has no known cause. V and J calls and clone size are copied from that table; D and trimming were computed from the DNA. This sample comprises 40,000 to 45,000 clones, around 86% of them detected only once. The leading ten clones occupy more than 6.5% of the sample.

General conclusions and limits of the study: Clinical and demographic metadata were provided uncurated, with the amount varying by source and participant.

Sequenced: peripheral blood. Recombination joined TRBV7-8 with TRBJ1-1; the central 7 bases match TRBD1. This sequence originates from a man aged 60 to 69 with active COVID-19. The CDR3 is CASSFTGTVNTEAFF. The nucleotide sequence is given as TGTGCCAGCAGCTTCACCGGGACAGTTAACACTGAAGCTTTCTTT.